This TCR beta chain was documented in a study of blood T cell repertoires in COVID-19. Overall study: Collection of acute and convalescent COVID-19 samples took place in the United States, Italy and Spain. PBMCs, B-cell-depleted T cells, or T cells provided the cDNA or gDNA that made up the material.

Per the study methods: Using reference gene primer amplification, nucleated cell counts were estimated. TCRdb's copy holds only in-frame clones and misses some; the assay was immunoSEQ multiplex PCR. Clone size and the V and J calls come from that table; the DNA yielded D and trimming. The sample yields some 250,000 clones, roughly nine tenths seen once. Germline CDR1 MDHEN, CDR2 SYDVKM. Trimming stripped 5 bases from V and 0 bases from J, with 11 bases between. The CDR3 loop spans 14 amino acids. This chain uses TRBV28 with TRBJ2-7; no definite D call. The sequenced sample was peripheral blood. The source is a man in his fifties or sixties with acute or convalescent COVID-19. CDR3 loop: CASSHDKSSYEQYF. The CDR3 nucleotides are TGTGCCAGCAGTCACGACAAATCCTCCTACGAGCAGTACTTC.